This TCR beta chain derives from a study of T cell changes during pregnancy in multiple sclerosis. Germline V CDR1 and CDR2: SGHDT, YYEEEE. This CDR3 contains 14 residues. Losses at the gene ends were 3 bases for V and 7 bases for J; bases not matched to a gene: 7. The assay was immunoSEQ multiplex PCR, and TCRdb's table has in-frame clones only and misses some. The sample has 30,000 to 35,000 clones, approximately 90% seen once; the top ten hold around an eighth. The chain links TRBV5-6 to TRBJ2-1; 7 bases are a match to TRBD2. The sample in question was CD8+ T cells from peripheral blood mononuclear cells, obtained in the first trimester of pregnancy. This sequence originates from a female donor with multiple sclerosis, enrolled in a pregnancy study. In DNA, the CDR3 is TGTGCCAGCAGCTCTGATAGGGGAGGGAATGAGCAGTTCTTC. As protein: CASSSDRGGNEQFF.